Below, one TCR beta chain is given with its context. The data belong to a study of blood T cell repertoires in COVID-19. The length of the CDR3 is 18 residues. The germline V gene has CDR1 SGHTA and CDR2 FQGNSA. The V and J ends lost 4 bases and 4 bases respectively, with 25 bases between them. Method: immunoSEQ multiplex PCR; TCRdb's copy keeps in-frame clones and lacks some. The top ten clones hold 4% to 5% of a sample with some 250,000 clones, roughly 84% of them seen once. The receptor was isolated from a man in his 60s with acute or convalescent COVID-19. Sequenced input: peripheral blood. This rearrangement joins TRBV7-2 to TRBJ1-2, with D tentatively TRBD1 (6 bases). The CDR3 nucleotides read TGTGCCAGCAGCTCCCAGGGGCAATTATTAGGGGTGAGCTATGGCTACACCTTC. This sequence encodes CASSSQGQLLGVSYGYTF.